This T cell receptor (beta chain) was captured by sequencing in a study of technical replicates of blood from a few donors. Only in-frame clones appear in the TCRdb table, and some are missing; sequencing was by immunoSEQ multiplex PCR. The data contain some 77,000 clones, about 91% of them singletons. Deletions cut 6 bases from V and 3 bases from J, with 11 bases between. The germline V gene has CDR1 LNHDA and CDR2 SQIVND (reference sequence). The CDR3 has 13 amino acids. The sequence derives from a human donor in good health. V and J are TRBV19 and TRBJ1-1; a possible D gene is TRBD1 (6 bases). Material for sequencing was T cells isolated from PBMCs. CDR3 coding DNA: TGTGCCAGTAGCCACAGGGAATACACTGAAGCTTTCTTT. Encoded protein: CASSHREYTEAFF.